This TCR beta chain is drawn from a study of blood T cell repertoires in COVID-19. The wider study: The United States, Italy and Spain provided the acute and convalescent COVID-19 samples. Nucleic acid was either cDNA or gDNA, and it came from T cells, B-cell-depleted T cells, or PBMCs.

This CDR3 has 15 amino acids. The V and J ends lost 7 bases and 1 base, in that order; junction bases with no gene match: 6. In germline, CDR1 is LNHDA, CDR2 SQIVND (reference sequence). Only in-frame clones appear in the TCRdb table, and some are missing; sequencing was by immunoSEQ multiplex PCR. The profile covers over 150,000 clones, with 80% to 90% appearing a single time and about 9.6% taken by the ten largest. The chain couples TRBV19 to TRBJ1-3; 8 positions match TRBD1. Sequencing used peripheral blood. This sequence was found in a man aged 50-60 years with active or convalescent COVID-19. CDR3 loop: CASTPQGVSGNTIYF. CDR3 nucleotides: TGTGCCAGTACGCCACAGGGGGTATCTGGAAACACCATATATTTT.